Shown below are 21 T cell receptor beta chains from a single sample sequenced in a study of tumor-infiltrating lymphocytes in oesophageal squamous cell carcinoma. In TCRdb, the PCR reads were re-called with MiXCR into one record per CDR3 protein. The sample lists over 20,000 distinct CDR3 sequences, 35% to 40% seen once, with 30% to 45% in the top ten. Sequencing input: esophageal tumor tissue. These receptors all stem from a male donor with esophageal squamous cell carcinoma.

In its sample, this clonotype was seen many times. CDR3 sequence reads: CASGTSADTQYF. CDR3 DNA: TGTGCCAGCGGCACTAGCGCAGATACGCAGTATTTT. The chain recombines TRBV27 with TRBJ2-3; 7 bases agree with TRBD2. Germline CDR1 is MNHEY and CDR2 is SMNVEV (reference sequence). This CDR3 is 12 amino acids long. The J segment lost 4 bases and the V segment lost 8 bases, leaving 3 bases of the junction unmatched.

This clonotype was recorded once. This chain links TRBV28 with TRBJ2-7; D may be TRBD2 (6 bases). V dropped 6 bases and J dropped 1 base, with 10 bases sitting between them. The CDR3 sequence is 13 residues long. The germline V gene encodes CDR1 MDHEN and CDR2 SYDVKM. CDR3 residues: CASRVGLSYEQYF. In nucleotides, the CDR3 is TGTGCCAGCAGAGTGGGACTTTCCTACGAGCAGTACTTC.

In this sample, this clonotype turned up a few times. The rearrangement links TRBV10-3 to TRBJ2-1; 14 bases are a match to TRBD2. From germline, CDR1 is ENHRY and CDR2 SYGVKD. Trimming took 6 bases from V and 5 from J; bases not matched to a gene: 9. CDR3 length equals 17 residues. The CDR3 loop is CAIRPGLAGALDNEQFF. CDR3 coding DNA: TGTGCCATCAGACCGGGACTAGCGGGAGCCCTTGACAATGAGCAGTTCTTC.

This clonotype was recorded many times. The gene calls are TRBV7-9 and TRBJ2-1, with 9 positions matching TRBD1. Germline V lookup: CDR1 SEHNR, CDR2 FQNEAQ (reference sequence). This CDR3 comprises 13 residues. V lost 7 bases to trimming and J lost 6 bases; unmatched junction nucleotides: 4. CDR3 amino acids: CASISTGGNEQFF. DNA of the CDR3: TGTGCCAGCATCTCGACAGGGGGCAATGAGCAGTTCTTC.

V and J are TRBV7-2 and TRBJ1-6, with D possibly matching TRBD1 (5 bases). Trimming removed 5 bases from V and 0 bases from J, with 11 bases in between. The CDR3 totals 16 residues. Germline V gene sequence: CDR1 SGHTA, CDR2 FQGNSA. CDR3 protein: CASSDQTVSYNSPLHF. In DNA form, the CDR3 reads TGTGCCAGCAGCGACCAGACAGTCTCCTATAATTCACCCCTCCACTTT.

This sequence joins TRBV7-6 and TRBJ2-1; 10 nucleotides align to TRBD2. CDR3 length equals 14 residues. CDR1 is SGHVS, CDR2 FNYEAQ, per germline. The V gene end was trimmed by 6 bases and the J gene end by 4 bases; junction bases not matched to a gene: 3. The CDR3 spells CASRLSGRYNEQFF. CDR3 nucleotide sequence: TGTGCCAGCAGACTTAGCGGGAGGTACAATGAGCAGTTCTTC.

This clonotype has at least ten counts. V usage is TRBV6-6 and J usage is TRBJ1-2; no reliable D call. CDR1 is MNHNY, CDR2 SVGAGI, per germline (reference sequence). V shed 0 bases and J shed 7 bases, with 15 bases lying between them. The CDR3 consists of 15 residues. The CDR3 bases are TGTGCCAGCAGTTACTCGATCGCCCGTGGAGGTGGCTACACCTTC. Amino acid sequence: CASSYSIARGGGYTF.

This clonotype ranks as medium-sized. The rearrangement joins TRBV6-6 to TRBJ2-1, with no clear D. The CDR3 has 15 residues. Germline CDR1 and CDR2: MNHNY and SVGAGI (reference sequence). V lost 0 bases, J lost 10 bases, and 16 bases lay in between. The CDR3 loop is CASSYSMSGVEEQFF. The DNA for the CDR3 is TGTGCCAGCAGTTACTCGATGAGTGGTGTGGAAGAGCAGTTCTTC.

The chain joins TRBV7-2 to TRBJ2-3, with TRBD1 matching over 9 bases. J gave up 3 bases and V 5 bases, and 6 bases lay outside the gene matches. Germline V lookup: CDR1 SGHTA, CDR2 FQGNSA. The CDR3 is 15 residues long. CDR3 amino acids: CASSGGQGRTDTQYF. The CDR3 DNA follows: TGTGCCAGCAGCGGGGGACAGGGCCGGACAGATACGCAGTATTTT.

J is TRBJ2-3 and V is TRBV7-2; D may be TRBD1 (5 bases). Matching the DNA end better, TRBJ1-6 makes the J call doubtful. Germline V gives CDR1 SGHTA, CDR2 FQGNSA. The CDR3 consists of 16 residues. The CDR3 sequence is CASSLGVGTWNSPLHF. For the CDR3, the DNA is TGTGCCAGCAGCTTAGGGGTGGGGACTTGGAATTCACCCCTCCACTTT.

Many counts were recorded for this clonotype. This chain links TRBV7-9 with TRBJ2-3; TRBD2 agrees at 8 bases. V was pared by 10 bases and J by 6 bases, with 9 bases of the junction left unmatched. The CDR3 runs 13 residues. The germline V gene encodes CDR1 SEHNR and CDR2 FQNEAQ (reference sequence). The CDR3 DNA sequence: TGTGCCAACATGGGACTAGGTCGGGATACGCAGTATTTT. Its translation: CANMGLGRDTQYF.

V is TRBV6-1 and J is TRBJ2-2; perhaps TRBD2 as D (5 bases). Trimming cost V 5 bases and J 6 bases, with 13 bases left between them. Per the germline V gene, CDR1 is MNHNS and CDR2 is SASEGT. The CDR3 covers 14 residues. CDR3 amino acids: CASSRFAEAGELFF. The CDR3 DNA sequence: TGTGCCAGCAGTCGGTTCGCGGAGGCCGGGGAGCTGTTTTTT.

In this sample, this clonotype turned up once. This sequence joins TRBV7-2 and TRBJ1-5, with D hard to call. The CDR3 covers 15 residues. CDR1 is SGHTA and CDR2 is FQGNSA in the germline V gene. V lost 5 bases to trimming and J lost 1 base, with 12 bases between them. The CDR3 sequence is CASSPLRGSNQPQHF. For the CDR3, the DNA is TGTGCCAGCAGCCCCCTGCGGGGAAGCAATCAGCCCCAGCATTTT.

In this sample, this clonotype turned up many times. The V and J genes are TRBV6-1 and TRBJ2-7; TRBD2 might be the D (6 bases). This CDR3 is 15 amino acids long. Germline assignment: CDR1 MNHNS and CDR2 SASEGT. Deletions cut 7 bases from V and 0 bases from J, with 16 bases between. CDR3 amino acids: CASIKGDSSSYEQYF. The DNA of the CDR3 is TGTGCCAGCATAAAAGGGGACTCCAGCTCCTACGAGCAGTACTTC.

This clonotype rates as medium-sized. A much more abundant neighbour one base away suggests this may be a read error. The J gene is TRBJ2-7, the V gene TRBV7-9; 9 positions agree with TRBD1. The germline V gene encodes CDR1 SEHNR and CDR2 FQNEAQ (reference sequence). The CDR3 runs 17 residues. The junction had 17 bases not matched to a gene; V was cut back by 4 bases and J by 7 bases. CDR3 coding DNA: TGTGCCAGCAGCTCCAGGACCGGGACAGGGACTCGCAATGAGCAGTACTTC. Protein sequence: CASSSRTGTGTRNEQYF.

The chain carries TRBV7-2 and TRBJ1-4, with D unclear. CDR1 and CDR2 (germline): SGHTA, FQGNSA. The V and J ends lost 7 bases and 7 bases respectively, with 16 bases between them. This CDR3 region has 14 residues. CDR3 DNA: TGTGCCAGCAAATACACGGTTAACAGTGAAAAACTGTTTTTT. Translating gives CASKYTVNSEKLFF.

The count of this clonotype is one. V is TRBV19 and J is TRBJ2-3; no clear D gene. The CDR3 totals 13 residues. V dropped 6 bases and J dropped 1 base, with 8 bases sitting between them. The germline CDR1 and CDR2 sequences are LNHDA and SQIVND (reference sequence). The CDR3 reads CASSTVGTDTQYF. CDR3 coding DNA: TGTGCCAGTAGCACCGTTGGCACAGATACGCAGTATTTT.

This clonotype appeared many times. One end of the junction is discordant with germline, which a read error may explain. CDR3 in DNA: TGTGCCAGCAGCCCTACGATCGGGGAGCTGTACTTC. This codes for CASSPTIGELYF. The J gene is TRBJ2-7, the V gene TRBV7-8; D possibly corresponds to TRBD2 (5 bases). Germline-derived CDR1 and CDR2 are SGHVS and FQNEAQ. This CDR3 contains 12 residues.

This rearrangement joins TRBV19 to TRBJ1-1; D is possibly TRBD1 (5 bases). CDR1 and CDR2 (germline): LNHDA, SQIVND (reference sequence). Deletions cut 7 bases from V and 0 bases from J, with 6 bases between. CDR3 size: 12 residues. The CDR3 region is CASMGVNTEAFF. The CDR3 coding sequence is TGTGCCAGTATGGGGGTGAACACTGAAGCTTTCTTT.

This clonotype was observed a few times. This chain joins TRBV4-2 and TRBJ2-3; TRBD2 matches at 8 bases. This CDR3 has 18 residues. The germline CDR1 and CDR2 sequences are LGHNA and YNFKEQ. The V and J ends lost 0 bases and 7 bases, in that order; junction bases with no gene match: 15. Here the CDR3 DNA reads TGTGCCAGCAGCCAAGAGGGGACGGGACTAGGGGCTTCCAATACGCAGTATTTT. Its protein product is CASSQEGTGLGASNTQYF.

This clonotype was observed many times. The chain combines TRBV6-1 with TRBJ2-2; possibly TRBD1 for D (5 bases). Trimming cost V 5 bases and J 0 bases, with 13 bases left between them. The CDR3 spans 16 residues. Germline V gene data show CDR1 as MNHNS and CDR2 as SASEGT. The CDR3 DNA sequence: TGTGCCAGCAGTTACGCAGGGTTCGCGAACACCGGGGAGCTGTTTTTT. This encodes CASSYAGFANTGELFF.